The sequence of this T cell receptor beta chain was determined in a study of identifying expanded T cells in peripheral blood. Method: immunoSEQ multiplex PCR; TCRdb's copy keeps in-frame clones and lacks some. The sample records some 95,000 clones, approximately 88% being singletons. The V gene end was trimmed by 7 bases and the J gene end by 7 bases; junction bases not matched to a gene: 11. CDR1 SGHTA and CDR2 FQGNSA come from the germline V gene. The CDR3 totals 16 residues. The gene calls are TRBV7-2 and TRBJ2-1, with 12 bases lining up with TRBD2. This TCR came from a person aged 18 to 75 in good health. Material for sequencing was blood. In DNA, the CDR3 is TGTGCCAGCACTTCGTTCGGACTAGCGGGGAGGAATGAGCAGTTCTTC. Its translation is CASTSFGLAGRNEQFF.